This T cell receptor beta chain came from a study of T cell responses to AZD1222 COVID-19 vaccine. The study's findings and limits: Seropositivity was recorded at baseline in only a handful of AZD1222 recipients. None of the repertoires were sampled until the peak T cell response had passed. Once two AZD1222 doses were given, Spike-specific TCR breadth and depth went up.

Trimming cost V 3 bases and J 7 bases, with 16 bases left between them. CDR3 length equals 14 residues. Looked up from germline, CDR1 is MDHEN and CDR2 is SYDVKM. Pooled in the analysis were second doses at about 4 or about 12 weeks. The repertoire was sequenced with immunoSEQ multiplex PCR; TCRdb's copy has only in-frame clones and lacks some. Of some 95,000 clones in the sample, around nine tenths were seen once. In regard to this clone: Its antigen is unknown.

This clonotype was sampled from an adult who received the AZD1222 COVID-19 vaccine. The sequencing used peripheral blood, collected 28 days after the second AZD1222 dose. This sequence joins TRBV28 and TRBJ2-7; D uncertain. The CDR3 DNA is TGTGCCAGCAGTTTCTCTCGAGGACCTGGGGAGCAGTACTTC. This translates into CASSFSRGPGEQYF.